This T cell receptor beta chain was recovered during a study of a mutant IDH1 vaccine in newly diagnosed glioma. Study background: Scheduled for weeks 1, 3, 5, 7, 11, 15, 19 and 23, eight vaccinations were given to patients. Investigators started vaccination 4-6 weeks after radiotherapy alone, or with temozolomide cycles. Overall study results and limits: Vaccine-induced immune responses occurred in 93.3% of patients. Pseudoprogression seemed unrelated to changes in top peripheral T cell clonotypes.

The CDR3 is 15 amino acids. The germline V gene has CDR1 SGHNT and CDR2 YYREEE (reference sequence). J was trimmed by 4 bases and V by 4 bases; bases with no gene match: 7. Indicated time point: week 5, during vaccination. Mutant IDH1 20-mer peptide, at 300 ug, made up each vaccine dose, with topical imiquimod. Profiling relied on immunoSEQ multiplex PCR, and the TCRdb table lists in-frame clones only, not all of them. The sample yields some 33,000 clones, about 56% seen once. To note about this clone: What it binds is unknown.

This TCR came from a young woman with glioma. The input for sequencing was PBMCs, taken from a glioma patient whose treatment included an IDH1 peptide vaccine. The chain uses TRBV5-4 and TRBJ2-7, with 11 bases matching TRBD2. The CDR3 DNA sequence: TGTGCCAGCAGCATACTAGCGGGAGTTAGTTACGAGCAGTACTTC. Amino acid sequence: CASSILAGVSYEQYF.